The 32 T cell receptor beta chains listed next were all sequenced from one sample in a study of spatial heterogeneity in lung cancer. Time point specified: sample taken at primary tumor resection. From tumor, nontumor lung or frozen PBMC, whole RNA was taken unsorted for sequencing. TCRdb reprocessed the 5' RACE reads with MiXCR, giving one entry per CDR3 protein. The sample holds around 2,500 distinct CDR3 sequences; 25% to 40% are singletons and the top ten take about 70%. The sample here was PBMCs, taken at surgery. All receptors come from a male donor with early-stage non-small cell lung cancer.

This clonotype was counted at least ten times. In DNA, the CDR3 is TGTGCCAGCAGGTGGTCGATAAGCACAGATACGCAGTATTTT. Translated: CASRWSISTDTQYF. This chain connects TRBV6-2 or TRBV6-3 to TRBJ2-3; D gene unclear. The V gene lost 6 bases and the J gene lost 0 bases, with 10 bases spanning the gap. CDR1 is MNHEY, CDR2 SVGEGT, per germline. The CDR3 runs 14 residues.

This clonotype has at least ten counts. The rearrangement links TRBV7-9 to TRBJ1-2, with D unclear. Germline assignment: CDR1 SEHNR and CDR2 FQNEAQ (reference sequence). V lost 5 bases to trimming and J lost 4 bases, with 14 bases between them. This CDR3 has 14 residues. CDR3 in DNA: TGTGCCAGCAGCCCACGGACGGAAACCTATGGCTACACCTTC. This gives the protein CASSPRTETYGYTF.

This clonotype is medium-sized in the sample. The chain employs TRBV4-2 and TRBJ1-2; D uncertain. CDR1 is LGHNA, CDR2 YNFKEQ, per germline. The V end was cut by 3 bases, the J end by 4 bases, with 9 bases between. The CDR3 is 13 amino acids. CDR3 DNA: TGTGCCAGCAGCCAGGGAATCAGCTATGGCTACACCTTC. Its translation: CASSQGISYGYTF.

The rearrangement joins TRBV5-4 to TRBJ2-3, with D unclear. Germline CDR1 and CDR2: SGHNT and YYREEE (reference sequence). The V gene lost 1 base and the J gene lost 1 base, with 7 bases spanning the gap. This CDR3 spans 14 amino acids. The CDR3 loop is CASSLRTGTDTQYF. CDR3 DNA: TGTGCCAGCAGCTTGCGGACGGGCACAGATACGCAGTATTTT.

The chain combines TRBV20-1 with TRBJ1-4, with D perhaps TRBD1 (6 bases). The CDR3 consists of 16 residues. CDR1 and CDR2 (germline): DFQATT, SNEGSKA (reference sequence). V was pared by 1 base and J by 4 bases, with 16 bases between. The CDR3 loop is CSARVPTGADNEKLFF. Written as DNA, the CDR3 is TGCAGTGCTAGAGTTCCGACGGGGGCAGATAATGAAAAACTGTTTTTT.

This clonotype has ten or more counts. The chain recombines TRBV6-2 or TRBV6-3 with TRBJ2-5; possible D gene TRBD2, 5 bases. Per the germline V gene, CDR1 is MNHEY and CDR2 is SVGEGT. The length of the CDR3 is 14 residues. V lost 0 bases, J lost 4 bases, and 9 bases lay in between. CDR3 in amino acids: CASSYSIAGETQYF. The CDR3 DNA reads TGTGCCAGCAGTTACTCGATTGCGGGAGAGACCCAGTACTTC.

This clonotype is categorized as medium-sized. The chain joins TRBV20-1 to TRBJ1-1; D is uncertain. The V end lost 0 bases, the J end lost 0 bases, and 11 bases lay between the germline ends. The CDR3 runs 15 residues. From germline, CDR1 is DFQATT and CDR2 SNEGSKA (reference sequence). Here the CDR3 DNA reads TGCAGTGCTAGAGATCGGGCGGGAATGAACACTGAAGCTTTCTTT. This encodes CSARDRAGMNTEAFF.

This clonotype was picked up a small number of times. The V call is TRBV2, the J call TRBJ2-2; 8 bases match TRBD2. J lost 6 bases, V lost 8 bases, and 11 bases had no gene match. The CDR3 length is 15 residues. Germline-derived CDR1 and CDR2 are SNHLY and FYNNEI. The DNA of the CDR3 is TGTGCCAGCGAAGGAGAAGCGGGAGTTGCCGGGGAGCTGTTTTTT. Protein sequence: CASEGEAGVAGELFF.

The J gene is TRBJ1-3, the V gene TRBV6-5; TRBD1 matches at 8 bases. Germline V gene sequence: CDR1 MNHEY, CDR2 SVGAGI. CDR3 length equals 18 residues. V shed 0 bases and J 2 bases; nucleotides not matched to a gene: 9. CDR3 loop: CASSYSIIQGATGNTIYF. The CDR3 bases are TGTGCCAGCAGTTACTCCATCATCCAGGGGGCTACTGGAAACACCATATATTTT.

This rearrangement joins TRBV10-2 to TRBJ2-3; D uncertain. The germline V and J ends were trimmed by 6 bases and 3 bases, with 4 bases remaining between them. The CDR3 consists of 11 residues. Germline assignment: CDR1 WSHSY and CDR2 SAAADI. The CDR3 loop reads CASSLTDTQYF. The DNA for the CDR3 is TGCGCCAGCAGCCTGACAGATACGCAGTATTTT.

The sample holds many counts of this clonotype. The rearrangement joins TRBV9 to TRBJ1-1; weak D call: TRBD1 (5 bases). V was pared by 2 bases and J by 5 bases, with 16 bases between. The germline gives CDR1 SGDLS, CDR2 YYNGEE. This CDR3 has 15 amino acids. This chain's CDR3 is CASSVSGSTGTEAFF. The CDR3 DNA follows: TGTGCCAGCAGCGTTAGCGGGTCCACAGGAACTGAAGCTTTCTTT.

This clonotype appeared many times. The J gene is TRBJ1-1, the V gene TRBV10-1; D is perhaps TRBD1 (5 bases). Germline values: CDR1 WNHNN, CDR2 SYGVQD (reference sequence). The length of the CDR3 is 15 residues. V lost 6 bases and J 4 bases, leaving 18 bases between the germline ends. The chain's CDR3 is CASSEGRGEGTEAFF. The DNA for the CDR3 is TGCGCCAGCAGCGAGGGGCGCGGGGAAGGCACTGAAGCTTTCTTT.

The chain joins TRBV6-1 to TRBJ2-7, with a tentative D call TRBD1 (6 bases). Looked up from germline, CDR1 is MNHNS and CDR2 is SASEGT. Trimming removed 3 bases from V and 4 bases from J, with 16 bases in between. The CDR3 consists of 15 residues. The CDR3 loop is CASSDRDTWEYEQYF. CDR3 coding DNA: TGTGCCAGCAGTGACCGGGACACCTGGGAGTACGAGCAGTACTTC.

The V gene is TRBV7-6, the J gene TRBJ2-5; D possibly corresponds to TRBD2 (6 bases). This CDR3 comprises 14 residues. V was cut by 5 bases and J by 4 bases, with 14 bases left in between. Germline assignment: CDR1 SGHVS and CDR2 FNYEAQ. The CDR3 DNA follows: TGTGCCAGCAGCCCCTCACTGGGGGGAGAGACCCAGTACTTC. It codes for CASSPSLGGETQYF.

Worth noting for this clonotype: Being one base from a much bigger clone, this may be a read error. The CDR3 reads CSSSGTTNTGELFF. CDR3 DNA: TGCAGCTCCTCCGGGACAACGAACACCGGGGAGCTGTTTTTT. This rearrangement joins TRBV29-1 to TRBJ2-2, with D possibly matching TRBD1 (6 bases). There are 14 residues in the CDR3. The V end lost 8 bases, the J end lost 0 bases, and 13 bases lay between the germline ends. Germline lookup yields CDR1 SQVTM and CDR2 ANQGSEA.

The rearrangement joins TRBV29-1 to TRBJ2-1, with 8 positions matching TRBD2. The CDR3 covers 12 residues. Germline CDR1 reads SQVTM; CDR2 reads ANQGSEA. V was clipped by 8 bases and J by 4 bases; unmatched bases: 4. CDR3 bases: TGCAGCCTACGGGAGGGTTACAATGAGCAGTTCTTC. Residues: CSLREGYNEQFF.

Within the sample, this clonotype is medium-sized. J is TRBJ1-2 and V is TRBV29-1; maybe TRBD1 (6 bases). This CDR3 is 12 amino acids long. CDR1 and CDR2 from the germline V gene are SQVTM and ANQGSEA. With 8 bases removed from V and 3 bases from J, the gap between germline ends came to 13 bases. The CDR3 DNA sequence: TGCAGCCCATACAGGGACCACTATGGCTACACCTTC. Translation gives CSPYRDHYGYTF.

This clonotype was seen more than once but under ten times. One end of the junction fails to match germline, which may point to a read error. The gene calls are TRBV7-2 and TRBJ2-1; TRBD2 agrees at 7 bases. The length of the CDR3 is 16 residues. Per germline, CDR1 SGHTA and CDR2 FQGNSA. Written as DNA, the CDR3 is TGTGCCAGTAGCTTAGTCGTTAGCGGGTATTACAATGAGCAGTTCTTC. Translating it yields CASSLVVSGYYNEQFF.

The chain joins TRBV4-1 to TRBJ2-7; the match to TRBD2 covers 8 bases. Trimming removed 4 bases from V and 2 bases from J; junction bases left unmatched: 7. CDR3 length equals 15 residues. The germline V gene has CDR1 MGHRA and CDR2 YSYEKL. CDR3 sequence: CASSPLERGTYEQYF. CDR3 sequence (DNA): TGCGCCAGCAGCCCCCTGGAGCGGGGGACCTACGAGCAGTACTTC.

Comments on this clonotype: One end of the junction is discordant with germline, which a read error may explain. This chain joins TRBV6-5 and TRBJ1-2; D not certain. Germline CDR1 MNHEY, CDR2 SVGAGI. This CDR3 is built from 16 residues. CDR3 residues: CASSPRGQVTFYGHTF. As DNA, the CDR3 is TGTGCCAGCAGTCCCCGCGGGCAGGTTACCTTCTATGGCCACACCTTC.

This clonotype qualifies as medium-sized (0.01 to 0.1%). The V call is TRBV30, the J call TRBJ1-3, with 7 bases aligning to TRBD1. The CDR3 loop spans 15 amino acids. V dropped 2 bases and J dropped 0; count of bases not matched to a gene: 4. Looked up from germline, CDR1 is GTSNPN and CDR2 is SVGIG (reference sequence). The CDR3 DNA is TGTGCCTGGAGTACAGGGGACAACTCTGGAAACACCATATATTTT. Protein: CAWSTGDNSGNTIYF.

This clonotype was seen at least ten times. The rearrangement links TRBV30 to TRBJ1-2, with 10 bases lining up with TRBD1. The length of the CDR3 is 16 residues. Germline V gene sequence: CDR1 GTSNPN, CDR2 SVGIG (reference sequence). V gave up 0 bases and J gave up 3 bases; unmatched junction bases: 7. The CDR3 sequence is CAWSVLWTGGDYGYTF. CDR3 bases: TGTGCCTGGAGTGTCTTATGGACAGGGGGGGACTATGGCTACACCTTC.

This clonotype was seen only once. An end of the junction does not agree with germline; a read error may underlie this. V gene TRBV27 combines with J gene TRBJ2-1; 8 nucleotides align to TRBD2. The germline V gene has CDR1 MNHEY and CDR2 SMNVEV (reference sequence). The CDR3 runs 19 residues. CDR3 sequence: CVSSPVYPRTSPIFNEQFF. CDR3 bases: TGTGTCAGCAGTCCCGTGTACCCCAGGACTAGCCCCATCTTCAATGAGCAGTTCTTC.

This chain joins TRBV5-1 and TRBJ1-1, with D unclear. Germline V gene data show CDR1 as SGHRS and CDR2 as YFSETQ. This CDR3 is built from 12 residues. Between the trimmed V and J ends, which lost 3 bases and 1 base, there was a span of 4 bases. CDR3 region: CASSSANTEAFF. In DNA, the CDR3 is TGCGCCAGCAGCTCAGCGAACACTGAAGCTTTCTTT.

This clonotype has a handful of counts. This chain uses TRBV20-1 with TRBJ2-1, with 13 bases matching TRBD2. V trimming: 5 bases; J trimming: 8 bases; junction bases outside the gene matches: 9. CDR3 size: 15 residues. Germline CDR1 reads DFQATT; CDR2 reads SNEGSKA (reference sequence). The CDR3 nucleotides are TGCAGTGCTGGAATTCGACTAGCGGGAGGTGATGAGCAGTTCTTC. Translated: CSAGIRLAGGDEQFF.

Details on this clonotype: A much larger clone sits a single nucleotide away, making a read error possible. The V and J genes are TRBV20-1 and TRBJ2-1; tentative D call: TRBD1 (6 bases). The CDR3 runs to 13 residues. Germline-derived CDR1 and CDR2 are DFQATT and SNEGSKA (reference sequence). As DNA, the CDR3 is TGCAGTGCTAGAGTGGGGGCGCTCAATGAGCTGTTCTTC. This codes for CSARVGALNELFF.

J is TRBJ1-5 and V is TRBV18, with D possibly TRBD1 on 6 matching bases. This CDR3 has 15 residues. V was clipped by 2 bases and J by 4 bases, with 12 bases between them. Germline-derived CDR1 and CDR2 are KGHSH and LQKENI. The CDR3 protein is CASSPSRDINQPQHF. DNA for the CDR3: TGTGCCAGCTCACCATCCAGGGACATAAATCAGCCCCAGCATTTT.

The rearrangement uses TRBV29-1 and TRBJ2-3; maybe TRBD2 (5 bases). Germline assignment: CDR1 SQVTM and CDR2 ANQGSEA. This CDR3 is built from 15 residues. Trimming removed 8 bases from V and 2 bases from J, with 20 bases in between. The CDR3, as DNA: TGCAGCCACTCTAGGACGGGAATTGACACAGATACGCAGTATTTT. This encodes CSHSRTGIDTDTQYF.

Sample share makes this clonotype medium-sized. The chain recombines TRBV11-2 with TRBJ2-2; TRBD1 or TRBD2 may be the D gene (5 bases each). This CDR3 spans 15 amino acids. With 5 bases removed from V and 3 bases from J, the gap between germline ends came to 13 bases. Germline assignment: CDR1 SGHAT and CDR2 FQNNGV. CDR3 region: CASSVWDGDTGELFF. The CDR3, as DNA: TGTGCCAGCAGCGTCTGGGACGGAGACACCGGGGAGCTGTTTTTT.

The CDR3 spells CASSPGQDSPLHF. CDR3 DNA: TGTGCCAGCTCACCGGGACAGGATTCACCCCTCCACTTT. The chain links TRBV18 to TRBJ1-6; 8 nucleotides agree with TRBD1. Looked up from germline, CDR1 is KGHSH and CDR2 is LQKENI. J lost 8 bases, V lost 3 bases, and 0 bases had no gene match. The CDR3 sequence is 13 residues long.

The gene calls are TRBV7-9 and TRBJ2-3; 9 positions agree with TRBD2. The CDR3 is 15 residues long. Losses at the gene ends were 6 bases for V and 1 base for J; bases not matched to a gene: 5. Germline loops: CDR1 SEHNR, CDR2 FQNEAQ (reference sequence). CDR3 sequence: CASSLRTSGTDTQYF. CDR3 bases: TGTGCCAGCAGTCTCCGGACTAGCGGCACAGATACGCAGTATTTT. The variable domain in full, completed from reference TRBV7-9 and TRBJ2-3, reads DTGVSQNPRHKITKRGQNVTFRCDPISEHNRLYWYRQTLGQGPEFLTYFQNEAQLEKSRLLSDRFSAERPKGSFSTLEIQRTEQGDSAMYLCASSLRTSGTDTQYFGPGTRLTVL.

This clonotype is judged medium-sized. The rearrangement joins TRBV15 to TRBJ2-3; 10 bases match TRBD2. CDR3 length equals 16 residues. Germline lookup yields CDR1 LNHNV and CDR2 YYDKDF (reference sequence). V dropped 1 base and J dropped 5; count of bases not matched to a gene: 6. The CDR3 sequence is CATSRGSGGAVDTQYF. The CDR3 DNA follows: TGTGCCACCAGCAGAGGCAGCGGGGGGGCGGTAGATACGCAGTATTTT.